A single sample gave rise to the 17 T cell receptor beta chains below, sequenced in a study of T cell responses to AZD1222 COVID-19 vaccine (dated by TCRdb to the early 2020s). Libraries were built with the immunoSEQ multiplex PCR assay. Sourced from immuneACCESS, this table was stored by TCRdb with only in-frame sequences that have V and J called. A share of the clones is absent; for the studies checked, an unresolved V gene accounts for under half, and the remainder has no known explanation. The sample profile shows about 79,000 clones; about nine tenths of them were found once. Of the sample, roughly 30% falls within the top ten clones. This sample's time point label indicates: about 28 days (+/-7) after the second vaccine dose. Sequenced material: peripheral blood, taken 28 days after the second AZD1222 dose. All receptors derive from an adult who received the AZD1222 COVID-19 vaccine.

This chain uses TRBV16 with TRBJ1-5, with D perhaps TRBD1 (5 bases). Germline V gene lookup returns CDR1 KGHSY and CDR2 FQNENV. The CDR3 is 16 residues long. Trimming left V 0 bases short and J 2 bases short, with 11 bases between. This CDR3 reads CASSQSQGPGNQPQHF. CDR3 coding DNA: TGTGCCAGCAGCCAATCCCAGGGACCGGGCAATCAGCCCCAGCATTTT. The complete variable domain, with remaining parts taken from reference TRBV16 and TRBJ1-5, reads GEEVAQTPKHLVRGEGQKAKLYCAPIKGHSYVFWYQQVLKNEFKFLISFQNENVFDETGMPKERFSAKCLPNSPCSLEIQATKLEDSAVYFCASSQSQGPGNQPQHFGDGTRLSIL.

The rearrangement uses TRBV5-8 and TRBJ2-7, with D perhaps TRBD1 (5 bases). From germline, CDR1 is SGHTS and CDR2 YDEGEE. Trimming shortened V by 0 bases and J by 2 bases, and 9 bases separated the two germline ends. The CDR3 totals 14 residues. The DNA of the CDR3 is TGTGCCAGCAGCTTGGCTCCAGGGACCTACGAGCAGTACTTC. It is translated as CASSLAPGTYEQYF.

This chain uses TRBV5-6 with TRBJ1-2, with 9 positions matching TRBD1. CDR1 SGHDT and CDR2 YYEEEE come from the germline V gene. The V gene end was trimmed by 4 bases and the J gene end by 7 bases; junction bases not matched to a gene: 5. The CDR3 is 13 residues long. CDR3 amino acids: CASSRDRVGGYTF. The DNA of the CDR3 is TGTGCCAGCAGCCGGGACAGGGTAGGTGGCTACACCTTC.

The chain joins TRBV11-2 to TRBJ2-1; D ambiguous. This CDR3 region has 14 residues. The V gene's germline CDR1 is SGHAT and CDR2 FQNNGV. V shed 2 bases and J shed 4 bases, with 9 bases lying between them. CDR3 sequence: CASSLSGLYNEQFF. CDR3 nucleotides: TGTGCCAGCAGCTTAAGTGGGCTATACAATGAGCAGTTCTTC.

V usage is TRBV5-4 and J usage is TRBJ1-6, with TRBD1 identical over 8 bases. J gave up 7 bases and V 0 bases, and 6 bases lay outside the gene matches. The CDR3 is 16 amino acids. The germline V gene has CDR1 SGHNT and CDR2 YYREEE (reference sequence). The CDR3 loop reads CASSLGPRTGNSPLHF. The CDR3 coding sequence is TGTGCCAGCAGCTTGGGTCCAAGGACAGGGAATTCACCCCTCCACTTT.

This rearrangement joins TRBV7-9 to TRBJ1-4, with TRBD1 matching 9 bases. The CDR3 is 15 residues long. Germline V lookup: CDR1 SEHNR, CDR2 FQNEAQ (reference sequence). V lost 3 bases and J lost 4; bases outside the gene matches: 3. The CDR3 spells CASSFLTGGNEKLFF. As DNA, the CDR3 is TGTGCCAGCAGCTTTCTGACAGGGGGTAATGAAAAACTGTTTTTT.

The CDR3 DNA is TGTGCCCGAAGTGTGACGGAGAATGAGCAGTTCTTC. Translation gives CARSVTENEQFF. The chain links TRBV30 to TRBJ2-1; no definite D call. The V gene's germline CDR1 is GTSNPN and CDR2 SVGIG (reference sequence). The ends were cut back, 8 bases at V and 7 bases at J, with 15 bases in the middle. The CDR3 has 12 residues.

The chain employs TRBV19 and TRBJ1-5; 7 positions match TRBD1. V lost 5 bases and J lost 1; bases outside the gene matches: 2. Germline assignment: CDR1 LNHDA and CDR2 SQIVND (reference sequence). The CDR3 is 14 amino acids. This chain's CDR3 is CASSPQGSNQPQHF. CDR3 nucleotide sequence: TGTGCCAGTAGTCCACAGGGGAGCAATCAGCCCCAGCATTTT.

The V gene is TRBV7-9, the J gene TRBJ2-7, with 9 nucleotides matching TRBD1. This CDR3 is built from 14 residues. Germline values: CDR1 SEHNR, CDR2 FQNEAQ (reference sequence). J gave up 4 bases and V 3 bases, and 4 bases lay outside the gene matches. For the CDR3, the DNA is TGTGCCAGCAGCTTGGGGACAGGGTCGTACGAGCAGTACTTC. Amino acid sequence: CASSLGTGSYEQYF.

The chain is built from TRBV29-1 and TRBJ1-1, with D tentatively TRBD1 (5 bases). This CDR3 contains 13 residues. Germline V CDR1 and CDR2: SQVTM, ANQGSEA. V shed 1 base and J shed 5 bases, with 11 bases lying between them. CDR3 in DNA: TGCAGCGTTGAAGGAGGGGCTGGGACTGAAGCTTTCTTT. It encodes CSVEGGAGTEAFF.

The chain uses TRBV21-1 and TRBJ2-7; TRBD1 reflects the table's D call only, with no check against the DNA. TRBV21-1 is designated a pseudogene. This CDR3 spans 18 amino acids. As DNA, the CDR3 is TGTGCCAGCAAGCAAACGCGAGGAGGACAGGGGAAATCCTACGAGCAGTACTTC. Protein product: CASKQTRGGQGKSYEQYF.

The V call is TRBV2, the J call TRBJ1-5, with D possibly matching TRBD1 (5 bases). Looked up from germline, CDR1 is SNHLY and CDR2 is FYNNEI. Trimming removed 7 bases at V and 1 base at J, with 11 bases between. The CDR3 totals 14 residues. The chain's CDR3 is CASKPGRSNQPQHF. The CDR3 coding sequence is TGTGCCAGCAAGCCGGGACGGAGCAATCAGCCCCAGCATTTT. Complete variable domain (other parts from reference TRBV2 and TRBJ1-5): EPEVTQTPSHQVTQMGQEVILRCVPISNHLYFYWYRQILGQKVEFLVSFYNNEISEKSEIFDDQFSVERPDGSNFTLKIRSTKLEDSAMYFCASKPGRSNQPQHFGDGTRLSIL.

The CDR3 DNA reads TGTGCCAGCAGTTCCTGGGACAGAGGTGCTGGAAACACCATATATTTT. It yields the protein CASSSWDRGAGNTIYF. The chain links TRBV28 to TRBJ1-3, with 7 bases lining up with TRBD1. There are 16 residues in the CDR3. The germline V gene has CDR1 MDHEN and CDR2 SYDVKM. Trimming removed 4 bases from V and 2 bases from J; junction bases left unmatched: 8.

The chain is built from TRBV7-9 and TRBJ2-3, with 7 bases fitting TRBD1. Germline V lookup: CDR1 SEHNR, CDR2 FQNEAQ (reference sequence). V was clipped by 0 bases and J by 4 bases; unmatched bases: 1. There are 14 residues in the CDR3. The CDR3 region is CASSLAGGADTQYF. In DNA form, the CDR3 reads TGTGCCAGCAGCTTAGCAGGGGGCGCAGATACGCAGTATTTT.

This chain links TRBV5-1 with TRBJ2-3; 14 bases map to TRBD2. After removal of 4 bases from V and 3 bases from J, the junction contained 16 bases not matched to a gene. Looked up from germline, CDR1 is SGHRS and CDR2 is YFSETQ. The CDR3 sequence is 20 residues long. The CDR3 DNA sequence: TGCGCCAGCAGCGGGACAGGTGGACTAGCGGGAGGAGGTGGGACAGATACGCAGTATTTT. Protein: CASSGTGGLAGGGGTDTQYF.

V and J are TRBV6-5 and TRBJ1-5; a weak D match, TRBD1 (5 bases). The CDR3 has 15 residues. V dropped 10 bases and J dropped 4 bases, with 20 bases sitting between them. Germline V gene data show CDR1 as MNHEY and CDR2 as SVGAGI. DNA for the CDR3: TGTGCCACCGCGACAGCAACGCCTTTGAATCAGCCCCAGCATTTT. Protein: CATATATPLNQPQHF.

This clone was detected a few times. The same CDR3 can be traced to other DNA sequences in this sample. The J gene is TRBJ1-1, the V gene TRBV12-3 or TRBV12-4; the D gene is possibly TRBD1 (5 bases). CDR3 size: 13 residues. V was shortened by 5 bases and J by 1 base, with 8 bases between the two germline ends. The CDR3 DNA follows: TGTGCCAGCAGTCTACAGGAGAACACTGAAGCTTTCTTT. Encoded protein: CASSLQENTEAFF.